One sample yielded the 15 T cell receptor beta chains listed below, sequenced in a study of radiotherapy plus CTLA-4 blockade in lung cancer. The assay was immunoSEQ multiplex PCR, and TCRdb's table has in-frame clones only and misses some. The sample has some 87,000 clones, about 85% seen once. The specimen comprised peripheral blood, sampled from a patient treated with radiotherapy plus ipilimumab. All receptors come from a human donor with non-small cell lung cancer that progressed on radiotherapy plus ipilimumab.

The gene calls are TRBV28 and TRBJ2-7; D unresolved. Germline lookup yields CDR1 MDHEN and CDR2 SYDVKM. This CDR3 has 13 amino acids. Trimming removed 8 bases at V and 0 bases at J, with 11 bases between. The CDR3, as DNA: TGTGCCAGCTGGAGCAGCTACTCCTACGAGCAGTACTTC. It translates to CASWSSYSYEQYF.

The chain links TRBV7-3 to TRBJ2-7, with no clear D. The CDR3 loop spans 15 amino acids. The germline gives CDR1 SGHTA, CDR2 FQGTGA. The V and J ends lost 5 bases and 3 bases respectively, with 17 bases between them. Written as DNA, the CDR3 is TGTGCCAGCAGCCCTCGGCCGGGTCAACTCTACGAGCAGTACTTC. Translated, it gives CASSPRPGQLYEQYF.

V is TRBV10-3 and J is TRBJ1-1; D uncertain. Deletions cut 0 bases from V and 2 bases from J, with 4 bases between. Germline V CDR1 and CDR2: ENHRY, SYGVKD. This CDR3 is 13 amino acids long. CDR3 DNA: TGTGCCATCAGTGAGTCGACCAACACTGAAGCTTTCTTT. It translates to CAISESTNTEAFF.

The chain combines TRBV27 with TRBJ2-5; possible D gene TRBD2, 5 bases. V dropped 3 bases and J dropped 7 bases, with 27 bases sitting between them. CDR1 and CDR2 (germline): MNHEY, SMNVEV (reference sequence). The CDR3 is 18 amino acids. The CDR3 DNA reads as TGTGCCAGCAGTTTGCTAGCCCCGTCAGCCCGGCCCCTAAGGACCCAGTACTTC. Encoded protein: CASSLLAPSARPLRTQYF.

The chain couples TRBV27 to TRBJ2-6; D is perhaps TRBD2 (5 bases). This CDR3 is 19 amino acids long. CDR1 and CDR2 (germline): MNHEY, SMNVEV (reference sequence). V lost 8 bases, J lost 1 base, and 24 bases lay in between. CDR3 amino acids: CASPDKKGPRDSGANVLTF. The CDR3, as DNA: TGTGCCAGCCCTGATAAAAAAGGGCCCCGGGATTCTGGGGCCAACGTCCTGACTTTC.

The chain joins TRBV28 to TRBJ1-4; the D is unclear. The CDR3 extends over 14 amino acids. V gave up 4 bases and J gave up 7 bases, with 13 bases separating them. CDR1 and CDR2 (germline): MDHEN, SYDVKM. The CDR3 loop reads CASSSSDPGEKLFF. The CDR3 coding sequence is TGTGCCAGCAGTTCATCAGACCCGGGTGAAAAACTGTTTTTT.

The chain is built from TRBV2 and TRBJ2-1; possibly TRBD2 for D (6 bases). The length of the CDR3 is 15 residues. Germline V lookup: CDR1 SNHLY, CDR2 FYNNEI. The V gene lost 6 bases and the J gene lost 0 bases, with 12 bases spanning the gap. The CDR3 here is CASSRGGTSYNEQFF. The CDR3 DNA reads as TGTGCCAGCAGCCGTGGGGGGACCTCCTACAATGAGCAGTTCTTC.

The chain employs TRBV6-5 and TRBJ2-7; D possibly uses TRBD1 or TRBD2 (7 bases each). V dropped 6 bases and J dropped 3 bases, with 18 bases sitting between them. This CDR3 comprises 15 residues. The V gene's germline CDR1 is MNHEY and CDR2 SVGAGI. In DNA, the CDR3 is TGTGCCAGCAGGGGGGAGGGGGCCAACTACTACGAGCAGTACTTC. Amino acid sequence: CASRGEGANYYEQYF.

This clone was seen a handful of times. The chain employs TRBV21-1 and TRBJ1-5; the table's D call, TRBD1, was not checked against the DNA. TRBV21-1 is a known pseudogene. The length of the CDR3 is 20 residues. The DNA for the CDR3 is TGTGCCAGCAGCAAAGCGCGGTCCCAGGGAAGGGGTTATAGCAATCAGCCCCAGCATTTT. This sequence encodes CASSKARSQGRGYSNQPQHF.

The chain has TRBV6-1 and TRBJ1-1; D call uncertain. Trimming shortened V by 2 bases and J by 1 base, and 17 bases separated the two germline ends. This CDR3 is 17 amino acids long. From germline, CDR1 is MNHNS and CDR2 SASEGT. DNA for the CDR3: TGTGCCAGCAGTGAATATGGGTATGTAATCGGGAACACTGAAGCTTTCTTT. It specifies CASSEYGYVIGNTEAFF.

The chain carries TRBV6-5 and TRBJ2-7; D may be TRBD2 (6 bases). There are 15 residues in the CDR3. Looked up from germline, CDR1 is MNHEY and CDR2 is SVGAGI. Trimming cost V 0 bases and J 0 bases, with 9 bases left between them. The CDR3 DNA sequence: TGTGCCAGCAGTTACTCACCCGGGAGCTCCTACGAGCAGTACTTC. Translated: CASSYSPGSSYEQYF.

CDR3 loop: CASSYSRGADTQYF. As DNA, the CDR3 is TGTGCCAGCAGTTACTCGCGAGGGGCAGATACGCAGTATTTT. The chain employs TRBV6-5 and TRBJ2-3; the D call may be TRBD1 or TRBD2 (5 bases each). Germline V lookup: CDR1 MNHEY, CDR2 SVGAGI. Between the trimmed V and J ends, which lost 0 bases and 4 bases, there was a span of 8 bases. The CDR3 consists of 14 residues.

The rearrangement joins TRBV5-1 to TRBJ2-5; D is possibly TRBD1 or TRBD2 (5 bases each). Trimming took off 4 bases at V and 7 bases at J, with 20 bases between the two ends. The V gene's germline CDR1 is SGHRS and CDR2 YFSETQ. The CDR3 is 15 amino acids. CDR3 sequence: CASSGLSGFGGTQYF. DNA for the CDR3: TGCGCCAGCAGCGGACTCTCAGGGTTTGGGGGGACCCAGTACTTC.

This chain connects TRBV28 to TRBJ2-3; D might be TRBD2 (5 bases). Germline V gene sequence: CDR1 MDHEN, CDR2 SYDVKM. This CDR3 has 16 amino acids. Trimming removed 4 bases from V and 4 bases from J, with 18 bases in between. DNA of the CDR3: TGTGCCAGCAGTTCCCAGGAGGTTAGTCTGCCAGATACGCAGTATTTT. As protein: CASSSQEVSLPDTQYF. Combining the CDR3 with reference TRBV28 and TRBJ2-3 gives the whole variable domain DVKVTQSSRYLVKRTGEKVFLECVQDMDHENMFWYRQDPGLGLRLIYFSYDVKMKEKGDIPEGYSVSREKKERFSLILESASTNQTSMYLCASSSQEVSLPDTQYFGPGTRLTVL.

This chain links TRBV2 with TRBJ2-3; 7 positions match TRBD1. This CDR3 has 17 residues. CDR1 SNHLY and CDR2 FYNNEI come from the germline V gene. The trim removed 4 bases at V and 2 bases at J, leaving 12 bases unmatched. CDR3 sequence reads: CASSVNAGQENTDTQYF. The CDR3 nucleotides read TGTGCCAGCAGTGTAAACGCTGGACAGGAGAACACAGATACGCAGTATTTT.